Listed here are 30 T cell receptor beta chains from one sample, sequenced in a study of cytomegalovirus exposure and HLA in healthy donors. 13 Jbeta primers and 60 Vbeta primers were used for the PCR. Sequenced by immunoSEQ multiplex PCR; TCRdb stores in-frame clones only, minus some. This sample contains roughly 100,000 clones. Sequenced sample: PBMCs. These receptors all stem from a man aged 35 to 55 in good health and CMV-seronegative.

This chain uses TRBV28 with TRBJ1-1; D is ambiguous. The CDR3 sequence is 14 residues long. Per the germline V gene, CDR1 is MDHEN and CDR2 is SYDVKM. The V end lost 6 bases, the J end lost 3 bases, and 14 bases lay between the germline ends. The DNA for the CDR3 is TGTGCCAGCAGACCCACGAGGTTGGACACTGAAGCTTTCTTT. It specifies CASRPTRLDTEAFF.

The chain couples TRBV7-2 to TRBJ1-5; no definite D call. CDR3 length: 14 residues. Trimming removed 5 bases at V and 2 bases at J, with 10 bases between. Germline lookup yields CDR1 SGHTA and CDR2 FQGNSA. The CDR3 sequence: CASSPYRGNQPQHF. The CDR3 DNA is TGTGCCAGCAGCCCCTACAGAGGCAATCAGCCCCAGCATTTT.

This chain connects TRBV7-2 to TRBJ1-5; weak D call: TRBD1 (5 bases). Trimming left V 8 bases short and J 5 bases short, with 13 bases between. Germline CDR1 is SGHTA and CDR2 is FQGNSA. This CDR3 contains 13 residues. CDR3 DNA sequence: TGTGCCAGCGGGAACAGGTGGGATCAGCCCCAGCATTTT. Translated, it gives CASGNRWDQPQHF.

The V and J genes are TRBV10-3 and TRBJ2-5, with D possibly being TRBD2 (7 bases). CDR3 size: 15 residues. Germline CDR1 reads ENHRY; CDR2 reads SYGVKD. V gave up 4 bases and J gave up 11 bases, with 23 bases separating them. CDR3: CAISGGRGGRGEQYF. The CDR3 coding sequence is TGTGCCATCAGTGGGGGGCGCGGGGGCCGCGGGGAGCAGTACTTC.

The V call is TRBV5-1, the J call TRBJ2-3; D is perhaps TRBD2 (6 bases). This CDR3 comprises 14 residues. The V gene's germline CDR1 is SGHRS and CDR2 YFSETQ. The V and J ends lost 0 bases and 3 bases respectively, with 8 bases between them. DNA for the CDR3: TGCGCCAGCAGCTTGGAGCGGGCGACAGATACGCAGTATTTT. Residues: CASSLERATDTQYF.

The chain links TRBV19 to TRBJ2-3; D unresolved. The CDR3 has 15 amino acids. The ends were cut back, 3 bases at V and 0 bases at J, with 10 bases in the middle. CDR1 and CDR2 (germline): LNHDA, SQIVND (reference sequence). The CDR3 reads CASSIGQKSTDTQYF. The CDR3 coding sequence is TGTGCCAGTAGTATTGGTCAGAAAAGCACAGATACGCAGTATTTT. Filled out from reference TRBV19 and TRBJ2-3, the complete variable domain reads DGGITQSPKYLFRKEGQNVTLSCEQNLNHDAMYWYRQDPGQGLRLIYYSQIVNDFQKGDIAEGYSVSREKKESFPLTVTSAQKNPTAFYLCASSIGQKSTDTQYFGPGTRLTVL.

The V gene is TRBV7-2, the J gene TRBJ2-2; D is unresolved. The V end lost 1 base, the J end lost 1 base, and 4 bases lay between the germline ends. The CDR3 loop spans 14 amino acids. Germline V gene sequence: CDR1 SGHTA, CDR2 FQGNSA. The CDR3, as DNA: TGTGCCAGCAGCTTAGGACAGAACACCGGGGAGCTGTTTTTT. This encodes CASSLGQNTGELFF.

The CDR3 loop is CASAPRGIPTDTQYF. The CDR3 DNA reads TGTGCTAGTGCCCCCCGAGGGATCCCCACAGATACGCAGTATTTT. The rearrangement uses TRBV12-5 and TRBJ2-3; tentatively, D is TRBD2 (5 bases). The ends were cut back, 7 bases at V and 2 bases at J, with 16 bases in the middle. This CDR3 region has 15 residues. Germline CDR1 LGHNT, CDR2 FRNRAP.

The DNA of the CDR3 is TGTGCCATCACCCGGACTAGCGGGAGGGCCGAGGGGCACGGGGAGCTGTTTTTT. Translation gives CAITRTSGRAEGHGELFF. The V gene is TRBV10-3, the J gene TRBJ2-2, with TRBD2 identical over 15 bases. Germline V gives CDR1 ENHRY, CDR2 SYGVKD. The CDR3 is made up of 18 amino acids. V shed 7 bases and J 7 bases; nucleotides not matched to a gene: 13.

This chain joins TRBV6-1 and TRBJ2-5; 9 nucleotides agree with TRBD1. The J call may be wrong; the DNA end is better matched by TRBJ2-7. Germline CDR1 MNHNS, CDR2 SASEGT. The CDR3 is 15 amino acids. The CDR3 sequence: CASSEWGQGPYEQYF. Here the CDR3 DNA reads TGTGCCAGCAGTGAATGGGGACAGGGCCCGTACGAGCAGTACTTC.

This chain uses TRBV9 with TRBJ2-2; 8 nucleotides match TRBD2. The CDR3 spans 14 residues. Germline V lookup: CDR1 SGDLS, CDR2 YYNGEE. The V segment lost 7 bases and the J segment 3 bases; nucleotides outside the gene matches: 5. CDR3 sequence: CASGTRSDTGELFF. DNA for the CDR3: TGTGCCAGCGGGACTAGGTCGGACACCGGGGAGCTGTTTTTT. Filled out from reference TRBV9 and TRBJ2-2, the complete variable domain reads DSGVTQTPKHLITATGQRVTLRCSPRSGDLSVYWYQQSLDQGLQFLIQYYNGEERAKGNILERFSAQQFPDLHSELNLSSLELGDSALYFCASGTRSDTGELFFGEGSRLTVL.

The V gene is TRBV30, the J gene TRBJ2-1; TRBD2 matches 12 bases. Trimming cost V 5 bases and J 8 bases; bases outside gene matches: 13. The V gene's germline CDR1 is GTSNPN and CDR2 SVGIG (reference sequence). CDR3 size: 16 residues. The CDR3 DNA sequence: TGTGCCTGGGGGACGGGACTAGCGGGTGCCTTGGATGAGCAGTTCTTC. Translated: CAWGTGLAGALDEQFF.

The V and J genes are TRBV18 and TRBJ2-3; possible D gene TRBD2, 6 bases. Germline V CDR1 and CDR2: KGHSH, LQKENI. V was shortened by 7 bases and J by 2 bases, with 10 bases between the two germline ends. The CDR3 loop spans 13 amino acids. In DNA form, the CDR3 reads TGTGCCAGCTGCCGGGACTTCACAGATACGCAGTATTTT. Protein: CASCRDFTDTQYF. Filled out from reference TRBV18 and TRBJ2-3, the complete variable domain reads NAGVMQNPRHLVRRRGQEARLRCSPMKGHSHVYWYRQLPEEGLKFMVYLQKENIIDESGMPKERFSAEFPKEGPSILRIQQVVRGDSAAYFCASCRDFTDTQYFGPGTRLTVL.

The chain is built from TRBV9 and TRBJ1-5; 9 bases line up with TRBD1. The length of the CDR3 is 15 residues. V lost 4 bases to trimming and J lost 3 bases; unmatched junction nucleotides: 5. Germline assignment: CDR1 SGDLS and CDR2 YYNGEE. The CDR3 reads CASSRTGATNQPQHF. CDR3 DNA: TGTGCCAGCAGCCGGACAGGGGCTACCAATCAGCCCCAGCATTTT.

V is TRBV11-3 and J is TRBJ2-1, with 14 bases fitting TRBD2. The CDR3 is 18 residues long. CDR1 is SGHNT, CDR2 YENEEA, per germline. V dropped 4 bases and J dropped 7; count of bases not matched to a gene: 12. Here the CDR3 reads CASSSPGHGTSGGNEQFF. The CDR3 DNA sequence: TGTGCCAGCAGCTCCCCGGGACATGGGACTAGCGGGGGAAATGAGCAGTTCTTC.

CDR3 protein: CASKGRGLGEQYF. CDR3 nucleotide sequence: TGTGCCAGCAAAGGCAGGGGGTTGGGGGAGCAGTACTTC. The genes are TRBV6-5 and TRBJ2-7, with 7 nucleotides matching TRBD1. Germline V gene data show CDR1 as MNHEY and CDR2 as SVGAGI. This CDR3 is built from 13 residues. Germline trimming cut 7 bases from V and 7 bases from J; bases unmatched to any gene: 10.

The V and J genes are TRBV15 and TRBJ1-5, with D possibly being TRBD1 (6 bases). Germline V lookup: CDR1 LNHNV, CDR2 YYDKDF (reference sequence). The CDR3 length is 16 residues. V gave up 0 bases and J gave up 2 bases, with 11 bases separating them. The CDR3 region is CATSRDRRGGNQPQHF. The CDR3 DNA follows: TGTGCCACCAGCAGAGATCGCAGGGGAGGCAATCAGCCCCAGCATTTT.

The chain joins TRBV5-1 to TRBJ2-7; tentative D call: TRBD2 (5 bases). The V end lost 3 bases, the J end lost 5 bases, and 15 bases lay between the germline ends. Germline CDR1 reads SGHRS; CDR2 reads YFSETQ. The CDR3 spans 14 residues. The CDR3 spells CASSYGPGSDEQYF. The CDR3 coding sequence is TGCGCCAGCAGCTATGGCCCGGGGTCCGACGAGCAGTACTTC.

The chain links TRBV11-2 to TRBJ1-6, with D maybe TRBD1 (6 bases). Germline V lookup: CDR1 SGHAT, CDR2 FQNNGV. Trimming cost V 1 base and J 10 bases, with 14 bases left between them. The CDR3 is 15 residues long. The CDR3 coding sequence is TGTGCCAGCAGCTTAGGTCACAGGGTAGGGTCACCCCTCCACTTT. Translating it yields CASSLGHRVGSPLHF.

The gene calls are TRBV5-1 and TRBJ1-2; D might be TRBD1 (6 bases). In germline, CDR1 is SGHRS, CDR2 YFSETQ. Between the trimmed V and J ends, which lost 0 bases and 1 base, there was a span of 7 bases. The CDR3 length is 14 residues. CDR3 bases: TGCGCCAGCAGCTTGGGACAGGATAACTATGGCTACACCTTC. This sequence encodes CASSLGQDNYGYTF.

V and J are TRBV11-3 and TRBJ2-3, with TRBD2 as a possible D gene (6 bases). There are 15 residues in the CDR3. The germline V gene has CDR1 SGHNT and CDR2 YENEEA. Trimming removed 4 bases from V and 0 bases from J, with 11 bases in between. DNA of the CDR3: TGTGCCAGCAGCTCCGATGGGACTAGCACAGATACGCAGTATTTT. This sequence encodes CASSSDGTSTDTQYF.

CDR3 region: CASSPTGGYNEQFF. The CDR3 nucleotides read TGTGCCAGCTCACCAACAGGGGGTTACAATGAGCAGTTCTTC. The chain combines TRBV18 with TRBJ2-1; 8 bases map to TRBD1. Trimming cost V 2 bases and J 4 bases; bases outside gene matches: 1. CDR1 KGHSH and CDR2 LQKENI come from the germline V gene. This CDR3 contains 14 residues. Full variable domain (remainder filled in from reference TRBV18 and TRBJ2-1): NAGVMQNPRHLVRRRGQEARLRCSPMKGHSHVYWYRQLPEEGLKFMVYLQKENIIDESGMPKERFSAEFPKEGPSILRIQQVVRGDSAAYFCASSPTGGYNEQFFGPGTRLTVL.

The chain carries TRBV19 and TRBJ1-2; D gene uncertain. This CDR3 region has 13 residues. Trimming shortened V by 0 bases and J by 3 bases, and 5 bases separated the two germline ends. Germline CDR1 LNHDA, CDR2 SQIVND (reference sequence). Written as DNA, the CDR3 is TGTGCCAGTAGTATAGATTTAGACTATGGCTACACCTTC. Translating gives CASSIDLDYGYTF.

Here the CDR3 DNA reads TGCGCCAGCAGCTTGGCGGACCGGGGGGCCGGAGCCAAAAACATTCAGTACTTC. Encoded protein: CASSLADRGAGAKNIQYF. V and J are TRBV5-1 and TRBJ2-4; the D gene is possibly TRBD2 (7 bases). The CDR3 extends over 18 amino acids. Trimming left V 0 bases short and J 0 bases short, with 16 bases between. The V gene's germline CDR1 is SGHRS and CDR2 YFSETQ.

The chain links TRBV4-3 to TRBJ2-2; a possible D gene is TRBD1 (5 bases). V was clipped by 1 base and J by 5 bases, with 11 bases between them. The germline V gene encodes CDR1 LGHNA and CDR2 YSLEER. The CDR3 length is 15 residues. The chain's CDR3 is CASSQGPTVTGELFF. The CDR3 DNA follows: TGCGCCAGCAGCCAAGGTCCGACAGTTACCGGGGAGCTGTTTTTT.

The chain is built from TRBV5-1 and TRBJ1-6; no firm D call. This CDR3 is 15 amino acids long. CDR1 is SGHRS and CDR2 is YFSETQ in the germline V gene. The V end lost 4 bases, the J end lost 1 base, and 9 bases lay between the germline ends. In DNA, the CDR3 is TGCGCCAGCAGCCCGGCGGAGTCCTATAATTCACCCCTCCACTTT. Translating gives CASSPAESYNSPLHF. Full variable domain (remainder filled in from reference TRBV5-1 and TRBJ1-6): KAGVTQTPRYLIKTRGQQVTLSCSPISGHRSVSWYQQTPGQGLQFLFEYFSETQRNKGNFPGRFSGRQFSNSRSEMNVSTLELGDSALYLCASSPAESYNSPLHFGNGTRLTVT.

This chain uses TRBV5-1 with TRBJ2-3; 7 bases align to TRBD1. V lost 3 bases and J lost 2; bases outside the gene matches: 3. The V gene's germline CDR1 is SGHRS and CDR2 YFSETQ. The CDR3 spans 14 residues. The CDR3, as DNA: TGCGCCAGCAGCTCGACAGGGTTCACAGATACGCAGTATTTT. This codes for CASSSTGFTDTQYF.

This chain connects TRBV19 to TRBJ2-7; the D gene is possibly TRBD2 (5 bases). The V gene's germline CDR1 is LNHDA and CDR2 SQIVND (reference sequence). CDR3 length: 14 amino acids. Trimming cost V 5 bases and J 1 base, with 12 bases left between them. This CDR3 is CASSVTSGSYEQYF. The CDR3 DNA is TGTGCCAGTAGTGTGACGAGCGGTTCCTACGAGCAGTACTTC.

The chain joins TRBV19 to TRBJ2-1; 9 bases fit TRBD2. The J segment lost 6 bases and the V segment lost 3 bases, leaving 6 bases of the junction unmatched. CDR3 length equals 15 residues. CDR1 and CDR2 from the germline V gene are LNHDA and SQIVND (reference sequence). CDR3 in DNA: TGTGCCAGTAGTATTATGGCTAGCGGGGCCAATGAGCAGTTCTTC. Translating it yields CASSIMASGANEQFF.

The chain recombines TRBV30 with TRBJ2-3; D is undetermined. V gave up 1 base and J gave up 6 bases, with 11 bases separating them. The CDR3 loop spans 13 amino acids. Germline assignment: CDR1 GTSNPN and CDR2 SVGIG (reference sequence). For the CDR3, the DNA is TGTGCCTGGAGTGGGGCCGACCCGGATACGCAGTATTTT. It specifies CAWSGADPDTQYF.